These 21 T cell receptor beta chains were sequenced from one sample in a study of cytomegalovirus exposure and HLA in healthy donors. The PCR ran on 60 Vbeta and 13 Jbeta primers. The method was immunoSEQ multiplex PCR; TCRdb's version includes in-frame clones alone and lacks a portion of them. Seen here are 150,000 to 200,000 clones, 75% to 80% observed once, and the top ten hold 11% to 15%. Sample: PBMCs. The source of these receptors is a man aged 45-60 years in good health and CMV-seropositive.

This rearrangement joins TRBV7-9 to TRBJ2-3; 9 positions agree with TRBD2. The V segment lost 5 bases and the J segment 4 bases; nucleotides outside the gene matches: 10. The CDR3 covers 16 residues. Germline V CDR1 and CDR2: SEHNR, FQNEAQ (reference sequence). This CDR3 is CASSGGGLAPADTQYF. The CDR3 region has the DNA TGTGCCAGCAGCGGGGGGGGACTAGCCCCCGCAGATACGCAGTATTTT.

V gene TRBV4-2 combines with J gene TRBJ2-7; no reliable D call. The CDR3 extends over 13 amino acids. The V end lost 3 bases, the J end lost 4 bases, and 10 bases lay between the germline ends. Germline V lookup: CDR1 LGHNA, CDR2 YNFKEQ. CDR3 amino acids: CASSQTISYEQYV. Here the CDR3 DNA reads TGTGCCAGCAGCCAGACAATCTCATACGAGCAGTACGTC.

The chain links TRBV7-9 to TRBJ2-7; TRBD1 is a possible D gene (5 bases). CDR1 is SEHNR and CDR2 is FQNEAQ in the germline V gene (reference sequence). CDR3 length equals 12 residues. Trimming took 5 bases from V and 6 from J, leaving 11 bases between them. The CDR3 region has the DNA TGTGCCAGCAGCCCAGGGTCGGGCGAGCAGTACGTC. Its translation is CASSPGSGEQYV.

The chain joins TRBV18 to TRBJ1-1, with D perhaps TRBD1 (6 bases). Per germline, CDR1 KGHSH and CDR2 LQKENI. V was trimmed by 7 bases and J by 3 bases, leaving 12 bases between them. The CDR3 has 13 amino acids. The CDR3 coding sequence is TGTGCCAGCTATCAGGGGTTGGACACTGAAGCTTTCTTT. Translated, it gives CASYQGLDTEAFF. Together with reference TRBV18 and TRBJ1-1, the CDR3 gives the full variable domain: NAGVMQNPRHLVRRRGQEARLRCSPMKGHSHVYWYRQLPEEGLKFMVYLQKENIIDESGMPKERFSAEFPKEGPSILRIQQVVRGDSAAYFCASYQGLDTEAFFGQGTRLTVV.

The gene calls are TRBV19 and TRBJ1-3; 11 bases are shared with TRBD1. The V segment lost 11 bases and the J segment 0 bases; nucleotides outside the gene matches: 3. Germline V lookup: CDR1 LNHDA, CDR2 SQIVND (reference sequence). CDR3 size: 14 residues. CDR3 region: CAVGQGDSGNTIYF. In DNA, the CDR3 is TGTGCCGTGGGACAGGGGGACTCTGGAAACACCATATATTTT. Filled out from reference TRBV19 and TRBJ1-3, the complete variable domain reads DGGITQSPKYLFRKEGQNVTLSCEQNLNHDAMYWYRQDPGQGLRLIYYSQIVNDFQKGDIAEGYSVSREKKESFPLTVTSAQKNPTAFYLCAVGQGDSGNTIYFGEGSWLTVV.

The genes are TRBV27 and TRBJ2-3; 10 nucleotides line up with TRBD2. The V gene's germline CDR1 is MNHEY and CDR2 SMNVEV (reference sequence). The CDR3 is made up of 16 amino acids. The ends lost 6 bases at V and 2 bases at J; junction bases unmatched: 8. CDR3 DNA sequence: TGTGCCAGCAGCCCGCTAGCGGGGGCAATCACAGATACGCAGTATTTT. Protein product: CASSPLAGAITDTQYF.

There are a few counts of this clone. The chain recombines TRBV6-5 with TRBJ2-7; TRBD1 matches 10 bases. V shed 6 bases, J shed 2 bases, and the junction held 7 bases outside the gene matches. The CDR3 consists of 15 residues. Germline CDR1 is MNHEY and CDR2 is SVGAGI. CDR3 DNA: TGTGCCAGCAGCCTGACAGGGGGCCCTCCCTACGAGCAGTACGTC. Its protein product is CASSLTGGPPYEQYV.

The V and J genes are TRBV27 and TRBJ2-5, with 9 positions matching TRBD2. The DNA end is a closer match to TRBJ2-7, so the J assignment may be wrong. Per the germline V gene, CDR1 is MNHEY and CDR2 is SMNVEV (reference sequence). This CDR3 has 16 amino acids. The CDR3 sequence is CASSPLAGESSYEQYF. The CDR3 DNA reads TGTGCCAGCAGTCCCTTAGCGGGGGAGAGCTCCTACGAGCAGTACTTC.

This clone was recorded only once. The rearrangement links TRBV6-5 to TRBJ2-7; D may be TRBD1 (5 bases). V was pared by 0 bases and J by 2 bases, with 14 bases between. Germline CDR1 and CDR2: MNHEY and SVGAGI. The CDR3 loop spans 16 amino acids. The CDR3 is CASSYSSQGFTYEQYF. The CDR3 DNA reads as TGTGCCAGCAGTTACTCGTCCCAGGGTTTCACCTACGAGCAGTACTTC.

CDR3 nucleotides: TGTGCCAGCAGCGTATTGGGTAGCGGGGACGAGCAGTTCTTC. It is translated as CASSVLGSGDEQFF. V usage is TRBV9 and J usage is TRBJ2-1, with 8 nucleotides matching TRBD2. V trimming: 1 base; J trimming: 10 bases; junction bases outside the gene matches: 7. This CDR3 contains 14 residues. Germline assignment: CDR1 SGDLS and CDR2 YYNGEE.

V is TRBV5-1 and J is TRBJ2-2; 8 bases are shared with TRBD1. Trimming at V came to 4 bases and at J to 2 bases, leaving 10 bases not matched to a gene. This CDR3 is built from 17 residues. Germline V gene data show CDR1 as SGHRS and CDR2 as YFSETQ. Written as DNA, the CDR3 is TGCGCCAGCAGCGAAAGATGGACAGGGTCAAACACCGGGGAGCTGTTTTTT. Protein sequence: CASSERWTGSNTGELFF.

The V and J genes are TRBV5-1 and TRBJ1-1; no reliable D call. V lost 2 bases and J lost 1, with 9 bases in between. The V gene's germline CDR1 is SGHRS and CDR2 YFSETQ. This CDR3 comprises 14 residues. The CDR3 spells CASSLGARNTEAFF. CDR3 sequence (DNA): TGCGCCAGCAGCTTAGGAGCCAGGAACACTGAAGCTTTCTTT.

The chain joins TRBV6-5 to TRBJ1-3; weak D call: TRBD1 (5 bases). Germline CDR1 reads MNHEY; CDR2 reads SVGAGI. The CDR3 has 13 amino acids. The DNA for the CDR3 is TGTGCAGCCAGGGCAGCGTCTGGAAACACCATATATTTT. Amino acid sequence: CAARAASGNTIYF.

This clone was counted between two and nine times. In the same sample, other DNA sequences code for this CDR3. The chain links TRBV27 to TRBJ2-7; 7 bases map to TRBD1. Losses at the gene ends were 5 bases for V and 3 bases for J; bases not matched to a gene: 7. The germline gives CDR1 MNHEY, CDR2 SMNVEV (reference sequence). The CDR3 is made up of 14 amino acids. The CDR3 region is CASSPPGQIYEQYF. Written as DNA, the CDR3 is TGTGCCAGCAGTCCTCCGGGACAGATCTACGAGCAGTACTTC.

This chain links TRBV19 with TRBJ1-1; tentative D call: TRBD1 (5 bases). Deletions cut 8 bases from V and 6 bases from J, with 16 bases between. This CDR3 region has 13 residues. Germline V CDR1 and CDR2: LNHDA, SQIVND (reference sequence). The CDR3 is CASHRQHASEAFF. DNA for the CDR3: TGTGCCAGTCATAGACAGCACGCCTCTGAAGCTTTCTTT.

The chain couples TRBV20-1 to TRBJ2-5, with D possibly being TRBD2 (6 bases). The CDR3 extends over 11 amino acids. CDR1 and CDR2 (germline): DFQATT, SNEGSKA (reference sequence). Trimming took off 6 bases at V and 4 bases at J, with 9 bases between the two ends. CDR3 amino acids: CSARRGETQYF. The DNA for the CDR3 is TGCAGTGCCAGGAGGGGAGAGACCCAGTACTTC.

CDR3 in amino acids: CASSLGSPGNYEQYF. In DNA, the CDR3 is TGTGCCAGCAGCTTAGGGTCGCCAGGCAACTACGAGCAGTACTTC. The chain recombines TRBV7-2 with TRBJ2-7, with D hard to call. The CDR3 contains 15 residues. Trimming pared 1 base from V and 3 bases from J, leaving 13 bases between. From germline, CDR1 is SGHTA and CDR2 FQGNSA.

The chain recombines TRBV9 with TRBJ2-2, with 8 bases lining up with TRBD2. Trimming at V came to 2 bases and at J to 5 bases, leaving 11 bases not matched to a gene. This CDR3 region has 17 residues. Germline CDR1 SGDLS, CDR2 YYNGEE. The DNA of the CDR3 is TGTGCCAGCAGCGTTTCTTACGGGGGGGCGAGTACCGGGGAGCTGTTTTTT. As protein: CASSVSYGGASTGELFF.

The J gene is TRBJ2-2, the V gene TRBV6-4; D is uncertain. The CDR3 runs to 14 residues. V was shortened by 7 bases and J by 5 bases, with 14 bases between the two germline ends. The germline V gene has CDR1 MRHNA and CDR2 SNTAGT. The CDR3 DNA sequence: TGTGCCAGCACGTCACGCCCGGGTACCGGGGAGCTGTTTTTT. Residues: CASTSRPGTGELFF.

The rearrangement joins TRBV7-9 to TRBJ2-2, with 8 bases aligning to TRBD2. There are 16 residues in the CDR3. The germline V gene has CDR1 SEHNR and CDR2 FQNEAQ (reference sequence). The junction had 11 bases not matched to a gene; V was cut back by 5 bases and J by 6 bases. For the CDR3, the DNA is TGTGCCAGCAGCCCGCGTAGGGGCGGGGGGCCCGGGGAGCTGTTTTTT. Its protein is CASSPRRGGGPGELFF.

The V and J genes are TRBV6-5 and TRBJ1-1, with D unclear. Germline assignment: CDR1 MNHEY and CDR2 SVGAGI. This CDR3 is built from 15 residues. The V and J ends lost 0 bases and 3 bases respectively, with 11 bases between them. CDR3 residues: CASSYSSFGDTEAFF. CDR3 nucleotides: TGTGCCAGCAGTTACTCGAGCTTTGGAGACACTGAAGCTTTCTTT.